The clone carrying this T cell receptor (beta chain) appeared a single time. This sample was included in a study of cytomegalovirus exposure and HLA in healthy donors. The overall study: Out of approximately 170 million T cells, an earlier analysis found about 100 million unique TCR beta sequences in total.

The CDR3 consists of 11 residues. Trimming left V 6 bases short and J 3 bases short, with 9 bases between. Per the germline V gene, CDR1 is DFQATT and CDR2 is SNEGSKA (reference sequence). Amplification used 60 Vbeta primers and 13 Jbeta primers. The repertoire was sequenced with immunoSEQ multiplex PCR; TCRdb's copy has only in-frame clones and lacks some. The sample records 100,000 to 150,000 clones, less than 90% being singletons. This sequence originates from a man aged 35-49 years in good health and CMV-seronegative. V gene TRBV20-1 combines with J gene TRBJ2-7; no clear D gene. Sequencing was carried out using PBMCs. The CDR3 protein is CSAPTGYEQYF. CDR3 bases: TGCAGTGCGCCCACGGGCTACGAGCAGTACTTC.